One TCR beta chain is described in this entry. What it recognizes is unknown. Researchers defined stable Graves' hyperthyroidism as no ophthalmopathy progression within 18 months. The study enrolled patients aged 18 to 65 with newly diagnosed hyperthyroidism of under 2 months' duration. The sample comes from a study of T cells in Graves' hyperthyroidism and ophthalmopathy. From RNA transcripts, TCR beta CDR3 regions were amplified. First-round RT-PCR with HTBI primers amplified the TCR CDR3 region. TCRdb reprocessed the multiplex PCR reads with MiXCR, giving one entry per CDR3 protein. The repertoire includes hundreds of thousands of distinct CDR3 sequences, roughly 46% of them detected once, and approximately 8.2% sits in the top ten. Germline CDR1 reads SQVTM; CDR2 reads ANQGSEA. There are 11 residues in the CDR3. The ends were cut back, 7 bases at V and 0 bases at J, with 7 bases in the middle. General study results and limits: It was a median about 6.5 months before onset that the model predicted ophthalmopathy.

The sample taken for sequencing was peripheral blood or thyroid tissue (not recorded which). The clonotype comes from a woman aged 18-35 years with Graves' hyperthyroidism. The chain uses TRBV29-1 and TRBJ2-7; D gene ambiguous. The DNA for the CDR3 is TGCAGCGGGACGGGCTCCTACGAGCAGTACTTC. Translating it yields CSGTGSYEQYF.